These 32 T cell receptor beta chains were all obtained from the same sample, sequenced in a study of blood T cells in healthy people across ages. Primed by a sample-barcoded 5' primer and a J-beta primer mix, a second PCR proceeded for about 7 to 12 cycles. Using its own MiXCR run on the 5' RACE reads, TCRdb lists one record per CDR3 protein. The sample includes roughly 1 million distinct CDR3 sequences, less than 25% seen only once; the top ten take 0.75%. The sample also formed part of further work on T cells of mothers and their children.

Sequencing input: blood. Source of these receptors: a girl aged 2-10 years in good health.

This clonotype was seen more than once but under ten times. The rearrangement uses TRBV5-4 and TRBJ2-5, with a tentative D call TRBD1 (6 bases). The germline gives CDR1 SGHNT, CDR2 YYREEE (reference sequence). V gave up 1 base and J gave up 2 bases, with 9 bases separating them. The CDR3 has 14 residues. CDR3 loop: CASSLRTAQETQYF. CDR3 bases: TGTGCCAGCAGCTTGCGGACAGCACAAGAGACCCAGTACTTC. Variable domain in full (rest from reference TRBV5-4 and TRBJ2-5): ETGVTQSPTHLIKTRGQQVTLRCSSQSGHNTVSWYQQALGQGPQFIFQYYREEENGRGNFPPRFSGLQFPNYSSELNVNALELDDSALYLCASSLRTAQETQYFGPGTRLLVL.

This clonotype came up once. J is TRBJ2-3 and V is TRBV7-2, with D unclear. V dropped 5 bases and J dropped 4 bases, with 7 bases sitting between them. CDR3 length: 12 residues. Germline CDR1 SGHTA, CDR2 FQGNSA. The CDR3 sequence is CASSAIADTQYF. The CDR3 coding sequence is TGTGCCAGCAGCGCCATAGCAGATACGCAGTATTTT.

CDR3 loop: CAISESGPDTDTQYF. CDR3 sequence (DNA): TGTGCCATCAGTGAGTCGGGACCCGACACAGATACGCAGTATTTT. The gene calls are TRBV10-3 and TRBJ2-3, with D possibly being TRBD1 or TRBD2 (5 bases each). Germline CDR1 ENHRY, CDR2 SYGVKD. The CDR3 extends over 15 amino acids. The V end lost 0 bases, the J end lost 2 bases, and 9 bases lay between the germline ends.

This clonotype was picked up many times. V usage is TRBV4-3 and J usage is TRBJ1-1; unclear D gene. The V end lost 1 base, the J end lost 4 bases, and 4 bases lay between the germline ends. This CDR3 is 12 amino acids long. The germline V gene encodes CDR1 LGHNA and CDR2 YSLEER. For the CDR3, the DNA is TGCGCCAGCAGCCAAGGTACCACTGAAGCTTTCTTT. As protein: CASSQGTTEAFF.

This clonotype has a handful of counts. This sequence joins TRBV27 and TRBJ2-7, with 7 positions matching TRBD2. The CDR3 runs to 14 residues. Germline-derived CDR1 and CDR2 are MNHEY and SMNVEV (reference sequence). After removal of 9 bases from V and 2 bases from J, the junction contained 10 bases not matched to a gene. The CDR3 nucleotides read TGTGCCAGTAGCCCCGGGACTAATACCTACGAGCAGTACTTC. This codes for CASSPGTNTYEQYF.

As to this clonotype: At one end the junction does not follow the germline gene, possibly because of a read error. This sequence joins TRBV5-6 and TRBJ1-2; D gene unclear. The CDR3 loop spans 13 amino acids. The germline CDR1 and CDR2 sequences are SGHDT and YYEEEE. This CDR3 reads CAISFLQFYGYTF. CDR3 nucleotide sequence: TGTGCCATCAGCTTCTTACAGTTCTATGGCTACACCTTC.

The chain couples TRBV7-9 to TRBJ2-5; 8 bases map to TRBD2. TRBJ2-7 explains the end of the DNA better; the J call may be wrong. The CDR3 loop spans 14 amino acids. Germline values: CDR1 SEHNR, CDR2 FQNEAQ (reference sequence). In DNA, the CDR3 is TGTGCCAGCAGCTTCCAACTAGCGGACTACGAGCAGTACTTC. Translated: CASSFQLADYEQYF.

This clonotype came up a few times. The junction and the germline gene differ at one end; a read error may be behind it. The CDR3 DNA follows: TGCAGTGCTAGACCGATCGGACTAGCAGAAACGCAGTATTTT. This codes for CSARPIGLAETQYF. The chain has TRBV20-1 and TRBJ2-3; 8 bases are a match to TRBD2. Germline assignment: CDR1 DFQATT and CDR2 SNEGSKA (reference sequence). The CDR3 spans 14 residues.

This clonotype turned up a few times. The chain is built from TRBV18 and TRBJ2-7, with 9 bases lining up with TRBD1. CDR1 is KGHSH and CDR2 is LQKENI in the germline V gene. Losses at the gene ends were 0 bases for V and 1 base for J; bases not matched to a gene: 4. This CDR3 region has 16 residues. The CDR3 nucleotides read TGTGCCAGCTCACCACCGACAGGGGGGAATTCCTACGAGCAGTACTTC. Its protein is CASSPPTGGNSYEQYF.

The chain carries TRBV28 and TRBJ2-1, with D possibly being TRBD1 (6 bases). With the DNA end fitting TRBJ2-7 better, the J assignment may be wrong. Germline lookup yields CDR1 MDHEN and CDR2 SYDVKM. The CDR3 extends over 14 amino acids. Here the CDR3 reads CASSYAGQPYEQYF. In DNA form, the CDR3 reads TGTGCCAGCAGCTATGCAGGACAGCCCTACGAGCAGTACTTC.

This clonotype was observed a few times. The rearrangement uses TRBV12-3 or TRBV12-4 and TRBJ1-1; tentative D call: TRBD1 (6 bases). The CDR3 length is 20 residues. Trimming pared 6 bases from V and 4 bases from J, leaving 33 bases between. Written as DNA, the CDR3 is TGTGCCAGCAGGTTGATGGTACGGGGGGCGCGAAAGGATCGCGGCACTGAAGCTTTCTTT. Its protein is CASRLMVRGARKDRGTEAFF.

This clonotype was seen a handful of times. This chain joins TRBV21-1 and TRBJ1-2; TRBD1, as called in the table, went unchecked against the DNA. TRBV21-1 is noted as a pseudogene. The CDR3 loop spans 15 amino acids. The CDR3 sequence is CASSKGDSINYGYTF. The CDR3 DNA follows: TGTGCCAGCAGCAAAGGGGACAGCATTAACTATGGCTACACCTTC.

This clonotype was counted a few times. A read error may account for a junction end that differs from germline. This rearrangement joins TRBV9 to TRBJ2-2; TRBD2 aligns across 8 bases. The CDR3 spans 17 residues. Germline CDR1 and CDR2: SGDLS and YYNGEE. This CDR3 reads CASRWGSGGSNTRELFF. The CDR3, as DNA: TGTGCCAGCAGGTGGGGGAGCGGGGGATCGAACACCAGGGAGCTGTTTTTT.

This clonotype came up a few times. The rearrangement joins TRBV12-3 or TRBV12-4 to TRBJ2-1; 7 bases are shared with TRBD1. The J call may be incorrect, as the DNA end agrees better with TRBJ2-7. This CDR3 is built from 13 residues. The CDR3 reads CASARTGFYEQYF. The CDR3 DNA reads TGTGCCAGCGCCAGGACAGGATTCTACGAGCAGTACTTC.

This clonotype was detected only a few times. This sequence joins TRBV6-2 or TRBV6-3 and TRBJ2-7; D not certain. Germline CDR1 MNHEY, CDR2 SVGEGT. Trimming took 3 bases from V and 1 from J, leaving 10 bases between them. The CDR3 spans 14 residues. CDR3 DNA sequence: TGTGCCAGCAGTTATTGGGGAAGGTCCTACGAGCAGTACTTC. This gives the protein CASSYWGRSYEQYF.

This clonotype appeared a few times. The J gene is TRBJ2-2, the V gene TRBV7-6; no clear D. Germline V CDR1 and CDR2: SGHVS, FNYEAQ. The CDR3 runs 15 residues. V was shortened by 1 base and J by 7 bases, with 13 bases between the two germline ends. CDR3 sequence (DNA): TGTGCCAGCAGCTTAGAAGTTTTGGTCGTCGGGGAGCTGTTTTTT. It yields the protein CASSLEVLVVGELFF.

The genes are TRBV28 and TRBJ2-5; 8 bases match TRBD1. The V gene end was trimmed by 7 bases and the J gene end by 8 bases; junction bases not matched to a gene: 15. Germline V gene lookup returns CDR1 MDHEN and CDR2 SYDVKM. This CDR3 region has 15 residues. CDR3 bases: TGTGCCAGCAACCGGGGACAGGTCAGAGGAGATACCCAGTACTTC. Amino acid sequence: CASNRGQVRGDTQYF.

The chain carries TRBV27 and TRBJ2-5; tentative D call: TRBD2 (5 bases). The V end was cut by 6 bases, the J end by 0 bases, with 8 bases between. The CDR3 loop spans 13 amino acids. The germline gives CDR1 MNHEY, CDR2 SMNVEV (reference sequence). CDR3 in DNA: TGTGCCAGCAGACGGGAAAACCAAGAGACCCAGTACTTC. Translation: CASRRENQETQYF.

J is TRBJ2-5 and V is TRBV20-1; 7 bases line up with TRBD2. Looked up from germline, CDR1 is DFQATT and CDR2 is SNEGSKA (reference sequence). This CDR3 region has 15 residues. V shed 0 bases and J 4 bases; nucleotides not matched to a gene: 8. This CDR3 reads CSARDSRVAGETQYF. As DNA, the CDR3 is TGCAGTGCTAGAGATAGTAGGGTAGCGGGAGAGACCCAGTACTTC.

This clonotype was counted a few times. V is TRBV7-6 and J is TRBJ2-7; D not certain. Deletions cut 5 bases from V and 2 bases from J, with 13 bases between. Per the germline V gene, CDR1 is SGHVS and CDR2 is FNYEAQ. The CDR3 consists of 14 residues. The CDR3 DNA reads as TGTGCCAGCAGCCAGACCTTACCTACCTACGAGCAGTACTTC. Translated: CASSQTLPTYEQYF.

The rearrangement uses TRBV7-3 and TRBJ2-7; no clear D gene. The CDR3 is made up of 13 amino acids. V lost 3 bases and J lost 3, with 9 bases in between. CDR1 is SGHTA and CDR2 is FQGTGA in the germline V gene. In nucleotides, the CDR3 is TGTGCCAGCAGCTTTTACGGCAACTACGAGCAGTACTTC. It encodes CASSFYGNYEQYF.

Turning to this clonotype: The junction and the germline gene differ at one end; a read error may be behind it. In DNA form, the CDR3 reads TGTGCCACCAGCAGAGCGGACGGATCTAAGGAAAAACTGTTTTTT. Its protein product is CATSRADGSKEKLFF. This rearrangement joins TRBV15 to TRBJ1-4; D not certain. The germline gives CDR1 LNHNV, CDR2 YYDKDF (reference sequence). This CDR3 contains 15 residues. Full variable domain (rest looked up from reference TRBV15 and TRBJ1-4): DAMVIQNPRYQVTQFGKPVTLSCSQTLNHNVMYWYQQKSSQAPKLLFHYYDKDFNNEADTPDNFQSRRPNTSFCFLDIRSPGLGDTAMYLCATSRADGSKEKLFFGSGTQLSVL.

The chain couples TRBV4-1 to TRBJ2-7; the D is unclear. Germline V gene lookup returns CDR1 MGHRA and CDR2 YSYEKL. This CDR3 has 13 residues. Trimming stripped 1 base from V and 6 bases from J, with 10 bases between. CDR3 protein: CASSQGPGAEQYF. For the CDR3, the DNA is TGCGCCAGCAGCCAAGGCCCCGGAGCCGAGCAGTACTTC.

CDR3 protein: CATARRDEQFF. The CDR3 DNA reads as TGTGCCACCGCCCGCAGGGATGAGCAGTTCTTC. V usage is TRBV24-1 and J usage is TRBJ2-1, with D maybe TRBD1 (5 bases). The germline V gene has CDR1 KGHDR and CDR2 SFDVKD. The V end was cut by 9 bases, the J end by 8 bases, with 10 bases between. The CDR3 has 11 residues.

V gene TRBV7-9 combines with J gene TRBJ1-2, with TRBD1 as a possible D gene (5 bases). From germline, CDR1 is SEHNR and CDR2 FQNEAQ (reference sequence). The germline V and J ends were trimmed by 2 bases and 4 bases, with 14 bases remaining between them. The CDR3 totals 15 residues. For the CDR3, the DNA is TGTGCCAGCAGCTTAAGAGGGGAGGAAGGCTATGGCTACACCTTC. Amino acids: CASSLRGEEGYGYTF.

To note about this clonotype: A junction end diverges from the germline sequence, so it may reflect a read error. The J gene is TRBJ2-2, the V gene TRBV7-2; D unresolved. The CDR3 consists of 13 residues. Germline CDR1 and CDR2: SGHTA and FQGNSA. CDR3 sequence: CAGSLWQFGELFF. DNA of the CDR3: TGTGCCGGCAGCTTGTGGCAGTTCGGGGAGCTGTTTTTT.

The chain carries TRBV6-5 and TRBJ2-1, with D hard to call. The V gene's germline CDR1 is MNHEY and CDR2 SVGAGI. V was pared by 5 bases and J by 3 bases, with 11 bases between. This CDR3 region has 14 residues. The CDR3 DNA follows: TGTGCCAGCAGTCCGCGGATCTTCTACAATGAGCAGTTCTTC. This gives the protein CASSPRIFYNEQFF.

A few counts support this clonotype. The chain has TRBV3-1 and TRBJ2-5; D not certain. The CDR3 is made up of 14 amino acids. The V and J ends lost 0 bases and 5 bases respectively, with 10 bases between them. CDR1 and CDR2 from the germline V gene are LGHDT and YNNKEL (reference sequence). The CDR3 DNA sequence: TGTGCCAGCAGCCAAGATCTAGGTCGGGAGACCCAGTACTTC. Residues: CASSQDLGRETQYF.

This chain joins TRBV29-1 and TRBJ2-5; 10 bases map to TRBD1. The closer fit of TRBJ2-1 to the DNA end suggests the J call may be wrong. Germline V gene data show CDR1 as SQVTM and CDR2 as ANQGSEA. CDR3 size: 14 residues. CDR3 residues: CSVEGQGAYNEQFF. As DNA, the CDR3 is TGCAGCGTTGAAGGACAGGGGGCTTACAATGAGCAGTTCTTC.

The rearrangement links TRBV24-1 to TRBJ1-5; a possible D gene is TRBD1 (6 bases). Germline CDR1 reads KGHDR; CDR2 reads SFDVKD. The ends were cut back, 2 bases at V and 0 bases at J, with 16 bases in the middle. The CDR3 contains 18 residues. CDR3 coding DNA: TGTGCCACCAGTGATTCCAGGGACACCTCATCTAGCAATCAGCCCCAGCATTTT. This sequence encodes CATSDSRDTSSSNQPQHF.

The chain recombines TRBV7-9 with TRBJ2-1, with 7 bases that match TRBD2. The CDR3 extends over 12 amino acids. Per the germline V gene, CDR1 is SEHNR and CDR2 is FQNEAQ (reference sequence). The J segment lost 3 bases and the V segment lost 11 bases, leaving 4 bases of the junction unmatched. The CDR3 loop is CALSGGYNEQFF. CDR3 nucleotide sequence: TGTGCCCTTTCGGGGGGCTACAATGAGCAGTTCTTC.

V is TRBV20-1 and J is TRBJ1-1; perhaps TRBD1 as D (5 bases). The ends were cut back, 1 base at V and 1 base at J, with 13 bases in the middle. Germline CDR1 and CDR2: DFQATT and SNEGSKA (reference sequence). The CDR3 runs 15 residues. The CDR3 sequence: CSARVTMGGNTEAFF. CDR3 nucleotides: TGCAGTGCTAGAGTTACAATGGGGGGGAACACTGAAGCTTTCTTT.